This is a list of T cell receptor beta chains from one sample in a study of human T cells and chemical hapten exposure. TCRdb re-analysed the RACE reads in MiXCR, keeping a single row per CDR3 protein. The sample gives about 54,000 distinct CDR3 sequences, about 9.9% of which show up once; under 2% is in the top ten. The sample consisted of whole blood, taken in connection with sensitization to the hapten diphenylcyclopropenone (DPC). The receptors here all came from a woman between 45 and 60 years old with alopecia areata. Some clones in this sample may be carry-over from other donors' samples. Both conserved end residues are part of each CDR3. The order of the fields is V gene, clone size, J gene, D gene, CDR3 DNA, CDR3 protein. The D gene is left open where the match is weak. Expanded clones are given a class, and other clones once, few, many or no size at all.

V: TRBV19
size: many
J: TRBJ1-5
D: .
DNA: TGTGCCAGTAGTATCGACGGCGTAGGCAATCAGCCCCAGCATTTT
CDR3: CASSIDGVGNQPQHF

V: TRBV7-2
size: many
J: TRBJ2-3
D: TRBD1
DNA: TGTGCCAGCAGCCGGGGACAGGGCATGGATACGCAGTATTTT
CDR3: CASSRGQGMDTQYF

V: TRBV4-1
size: .
J: TRBJ2-2
D: .
DNA: TGCGCCAGCAGCCAAGATCCTCGTGTACCAGCAATCTCGTCGGCCACCGGGGAGCTGTTTTTT
CDR3: CASSQDPRVPAISSATGELFF

V: TRBV11-2
size: few
J: TRBJ2-3
D: .
DNA: TGTGCCAGCCGAGGGAGGACGGTGGGGACAGATACGCAGTATTTT
CDR3: CASRGRTVGTDTQYF

V: TRBV28
size: .
J: TRBJ1-1
D: TRBD1
DNA: TGTGCCAGCAGTCGAACGGACAGGGACACTGAAGCTTTCTTT
CDR3: CASSRTDRDTEAFF

V: TRBV6-2/TRBV6-3
size: .
J: TRBJ2-3
D: .
DNA: TGTGCCAGCAGCCACAGGGTGTCGGCTTTCTCTAGCACAGATACGCAGTATTTT
CDR3: CASSHRVSAFSSTDTQYF

V: TRBV9
size: few
J: TRBJ2-3
D: .
DNA: TGTGCCAGCAGCGTGACCGCGGGGCACCCCACAGATACGCAGTATTTT
CDR3: CASSVTAGHPTDTQYF

V: TRBV7-8
size: .
J: TRBJ1-5
D: .
DNA: TGTGCCAGCAGCCAACTAGGGCAGAGCAATCAGCCCCAGCATTTT
CDR3: CASSQLGQSNQPQHF

V: TRBV12-3/TRBV12-4
size: .
J: TRBJ1-3
D: .
DNA: TGTGCCAGCAGTTTCGGGGTCAAAACTGGAAACACCATATATTTT
CDR3: CASSFGVKTGNTIYF

V: TRBV6-1
size: many
J: TRBJ1-1
D: .
DNA: TGTGCCAGCAGTGGGGTTAGCAGGGTCCCCTCGACTGAAGCTTTCTTT
CDR3: CASSGVSRVPSTEAFF

V: TRBV4-1
size: .
J: TRBJ2-7
D: .
DNA: TGCGCCAGCAGCCAAGTCGACGGGGGCTCCTACGAGCAGTACTTC
CDR3: CASSQVDGGSYEQYF

V: TRBV7-9
size: .
J: TRBJ2-3
D: .
DNA: TGTGCCAGCAGCCGGCCGGGCGGAACCACAGATACGCAGTATTTT
CDR3: CASSRPGGTTDTQYF

V: TRBV10-2
size: .
J: TRBJ2-1
D: TRBD2
DNA: TGCGCCAGCAGACTAGCGGGAGGGCCATCTGAGCAGTTCTTC
CDR3: CASRLAGGPSEQFF

V: TRBV27
size: .
J: TRBJ2-3
D: TRBD1
DNA: TGTGCCACCTCCAGGGACAGGGGGGGAGATACGCAGTATTTT
CDR3: CATSRDRGGDTQYF

V: TRBV7-6
size: .
J: TRBJ2-1
D: TRBD1
DNA: TGTGCCAGCAGCACGCCGGGACAGGCCCACAATGAGCAGTTCTTC
CDR3: CASSTPGQAHNEQFF

V: TRBV12-3/TRBV12-4
size: .
J: TRBJ2-3
D: .
DNA: TGTGCCAGCGGGTGGGCAGGTCGCACAGATACGCAGTATTTT
CDR3: CASGWAGRTDTQYF

V: TRBV18
size: .
J: TRBJ2-7
D: .
DNA: TGTGCCAGCTCACCATCGAACGCAGGGGGGGAAGAGCAGTACTTC
CDR3: CASSPSNAGGEEQYF

V: TRBV18
size: .
J: TRBJ2-6
D: .
DNA: TGTGCCAGCTCAGTCAGGATAACCTCTGGGGCCAACGTCCTGACTTTC
CDR3: CASSVRITSGANVLTF

V: TRBV5-5
size: many
J: TRBJ2-3
D: .
DNA: TGTGCCAGCAGGTTCGCGGGGAGCACAGATACGCAGTATTTT
CDR3: CASRFAGSTDTQYF

V: TRBV20-1
size: many
J: TRBJ1-5
D: .
DNA: TGCAGTGCCCCCACCGGCGGTGTCAATCAGCCCCAGCATTTT
CDR3: CSAPTGGVNQPQHF

V: TRBV5-6
size: .
J: TRBJ2-3
D: TRBD2
DNA: TGTGCCAGCAGTATGACTAGCGGAGCAGATACGCAGTATTTT
CDR3: CASSMTSGADTQYF

V: TRBV6-5
size: many
J: TRBJ2-1
D: .
DNA: TGTGCCAGCAGTTACTCGAAAGGGGGTTACAATGAGCAGTTCTTC
CDR3: CASSYSKGGYNEQFF

V: TRBV28
size: .
J: TRBJ2-3
D: .
DNA: TGTGCCAGCCAGGAGGGGACAGATACGCAGTATTTT
CDR3: CASQEGTDTQYF

V: TRBV6-5
size: .
J: TRBJ2-7
D: .
DNA: TGTGCCAGCAGTTCGGGGACCAGAATACAGTACTTC
CDR3: CASSSGTRIQYF

V: TRBV2
size: few
J: TRBJ2-7
D: TRBD1
DNA: TGTGCCAGCAGAGAGACAGGGGGCATCTACGAGCAGTACTTC
CDR3: CASRETGGIYEQYF

V: TRBV5-1
size: many
J: TRBJ2-1
D: .
DNA: TGCGCCAGCACCACCGGGCAGGGCCCTTTGCAGTTCTTC
CDR3: CASTTGQGPLQFF

V: TRBV27
size: many
J: TRBJ2-7
D: .
DNA: TGTGCCAGCAGTCCCCGGACAGGGAGGGGATACGAGCAGTACTTC
CDR3: CASSPRTGRGYEQYF

V: TRBV18
size: few
J: TRBJ1-4
D: .
DNA: TGTGCCAGCTCACCATTTGACCGTGGTTCAGGGGTTGGTGAAAAACTGTTTTTT
CDR3: CASSPFDRGSGVGEKLFF

V: TRBV5-1
size: .
J: TRBJ2-1
D: TRBD1
DNA: TGCGCCAGCAGCACCCGACAGGGAACCGACAATGAGCAGTTCTTC
CDR3: CASSTRQGTDNEQFF

V: TRBV29-1
size: once
J: TRBJ1-5
D: .
DNA: TGCAGCGTTGGTCCGGGCAATCAGCCCCAGCATTTT
CDR3: CSVGPGNQPQHF

V: TRBV5-1
size: .
J: TRBJ2-6
D: .
DNA: TGCGCCAGCAGCTTAGGGGGAACTGGGGCCAACGTCCTGACTTTC
CDR3: CASSLGGTGANVLTF

V: TRBV5-1
size: few
J: TRBJ2-3
D: .
DNA: TGCGCCAGCAGCTTCCCTGGCGAGGATACGCAGTATTTT
CDR3: CASSFPGEDTQYF

V: TRBV29-1
size: few
J: TRBJ1-1
D: .
DNA: TGCAGCGATGGGGCGCGCAGCCAAAATAAAGCTTTCTTT
CDR3: CSDGARSQNKAFF

V: TRBV20-1
size: .
J: TRBJ2-3
D: .
DNA: TGCAGTGCCCCCCATTACAGCACAGATACGCAGTATTTT
CDR3: CSAPHYSTDTQYF

V: TRBV7-9
size: many
J: TRBJ2-1
D: TRBD1
DNA: TGTGCCAGCAGGGATACCGGGACAGGAGGGAATGAGCAGTTCTTC
CDR3: CASRDTGTGGNEQFF